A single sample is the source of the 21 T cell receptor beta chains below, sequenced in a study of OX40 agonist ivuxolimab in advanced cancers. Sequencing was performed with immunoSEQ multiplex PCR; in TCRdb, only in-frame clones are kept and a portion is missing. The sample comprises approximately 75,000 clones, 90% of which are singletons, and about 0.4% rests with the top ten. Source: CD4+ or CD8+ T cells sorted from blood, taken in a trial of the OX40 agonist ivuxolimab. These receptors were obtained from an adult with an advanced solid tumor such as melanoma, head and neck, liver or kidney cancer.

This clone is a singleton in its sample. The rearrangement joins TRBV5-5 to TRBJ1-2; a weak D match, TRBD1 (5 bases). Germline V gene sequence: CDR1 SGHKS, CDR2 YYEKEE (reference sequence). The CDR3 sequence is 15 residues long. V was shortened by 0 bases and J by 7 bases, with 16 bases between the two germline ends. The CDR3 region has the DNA TGTGCCAGCAGCTTGGCCCTCGGGGGGACTTCTGGCTACACCTTC. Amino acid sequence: CASSLALGGTSGYTF. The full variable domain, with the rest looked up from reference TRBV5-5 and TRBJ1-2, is DAGVTQSPTHLIKTRGQQVTLRCSPISGHKSVSWYQQVLGQGPQFIFQYYEKEERGRGNFPDRFSARQFPNYSSELNVNALLLGDSALYLCASSLALGGTSGYTFGSGTRLTVV.

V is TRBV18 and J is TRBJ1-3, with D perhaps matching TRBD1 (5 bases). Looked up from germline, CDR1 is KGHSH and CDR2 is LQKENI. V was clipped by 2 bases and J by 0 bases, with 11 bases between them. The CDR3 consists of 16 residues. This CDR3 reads CASSPGAGLSGNTIYF. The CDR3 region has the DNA TGTGCCAGCTCACCAGGGGCAGGACTCTCTGGAAACACCATATATTTT.

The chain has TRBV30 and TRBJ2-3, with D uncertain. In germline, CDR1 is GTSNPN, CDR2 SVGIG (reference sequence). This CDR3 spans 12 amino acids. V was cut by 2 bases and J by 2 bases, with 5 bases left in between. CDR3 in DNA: TGTGCCTGGAGTTTCTACACAGATACGCAGTATTTT. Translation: CAWSFYTDTQYF.

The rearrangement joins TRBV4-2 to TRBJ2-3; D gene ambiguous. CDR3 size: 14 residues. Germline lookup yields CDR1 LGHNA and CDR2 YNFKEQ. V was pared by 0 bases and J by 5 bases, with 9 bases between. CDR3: CASSQDTPRDTQYF. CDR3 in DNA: TGTGCCAGCAGCCAAGATACCCCTAGAGATACGCAGTATTTT.

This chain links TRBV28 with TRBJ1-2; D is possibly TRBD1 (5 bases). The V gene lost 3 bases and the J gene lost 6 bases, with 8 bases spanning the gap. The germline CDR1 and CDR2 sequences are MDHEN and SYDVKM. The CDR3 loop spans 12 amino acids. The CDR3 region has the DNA TGTGCCAGCAGTTTTCAGGGAAATGGCTACACCTTC. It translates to CASSFQGNGYTF.

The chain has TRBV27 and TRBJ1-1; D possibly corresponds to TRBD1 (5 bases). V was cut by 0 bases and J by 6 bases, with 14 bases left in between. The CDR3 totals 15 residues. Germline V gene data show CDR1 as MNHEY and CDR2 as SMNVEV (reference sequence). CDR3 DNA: TGTGCCAGCAGTTTATCGGGGCGGGGCCCATCTGAAGCTTTCTTT. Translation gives CASSLSGRGPSEAFF.

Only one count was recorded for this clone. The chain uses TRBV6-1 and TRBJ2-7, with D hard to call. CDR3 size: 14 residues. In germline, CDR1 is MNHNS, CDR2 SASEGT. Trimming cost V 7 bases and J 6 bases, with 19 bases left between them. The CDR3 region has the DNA TGTGCCAGCACCACCCGGGTCCCCCCTCTCGAGCAGTACTTC. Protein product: CASTTRVPPLEQYF.

The CDR3 protein is CASSLWGAYNEQFF. CDR3 nucleotide sequence: TGTGCCAGCAGCTTGTGGGGAGCCTACAATGAGCAGTTCTTC. The rearrangement uses TRBV5-4 and TRBJ2-1; the D gene is possibly TRBD2 (5 bases). The CDR3 contains 14 residues. Trimming took 1 base from V and 2 from J, leaving 7 bases between them. CDR1 is SGHNT and CDR2 is YYREEE in the germline V gene (reference sequence). Filled out from reference TRBV5-4 and TRBJ2-1, the complete variable domain reads ETGVTQSPTHLIKTRGQQVTLRCSSQSGHNTVSWYQQALGQGPQFIFQYYREEENGRGNFPPRFSGLQFPNYSSELNVNALELDDSALYLCASSLWGAYNEQFFGPGTRLTVL.

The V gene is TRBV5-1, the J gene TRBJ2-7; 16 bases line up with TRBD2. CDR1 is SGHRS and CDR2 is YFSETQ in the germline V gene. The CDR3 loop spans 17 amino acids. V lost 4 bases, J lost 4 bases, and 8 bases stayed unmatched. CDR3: CASSRGLAGGSPYEQYF. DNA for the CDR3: TGCGCCAGCAGCCGGGGACTAGCGGGAGGGAGTCCGTACGAGCAGTACTTC.

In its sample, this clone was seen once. The chain's CDR3 is CASSIVLGTVETQYF. For the CDR3, the DNA is TGCGCCAGCAGCATAGTACTAGGGACCGTAGAGACCCAGTACTTC. V gene TRBV5-1 combines with J gene TRBJ2-5; D is tentatively TRBD1 or TRBD2 (5 bases each). The CDR3 runs to 15 residues. V shed 4 bases and J shed 4 bases, with 17 bases lying between them. Germline V gives CDR1 SGHRS, CDR2 YFSETQ.

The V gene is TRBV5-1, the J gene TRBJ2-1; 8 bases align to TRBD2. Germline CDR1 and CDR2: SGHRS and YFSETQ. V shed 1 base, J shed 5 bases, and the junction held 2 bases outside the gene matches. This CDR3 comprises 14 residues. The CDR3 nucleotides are TGCGCCAGCAGCTTGCAGCGGGAGCACAATGAGCAGTTCTTC. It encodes CASSLQREHNEQFF.

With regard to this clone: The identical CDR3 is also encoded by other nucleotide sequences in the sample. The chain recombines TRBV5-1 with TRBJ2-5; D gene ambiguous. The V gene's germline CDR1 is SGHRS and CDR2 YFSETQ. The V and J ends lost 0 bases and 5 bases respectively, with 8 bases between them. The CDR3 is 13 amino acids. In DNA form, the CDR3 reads TGCGCCAGCAGCTTGGGGGTGGAGGAGACCCAGTACTTC. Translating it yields CASSLGVEETQYF.

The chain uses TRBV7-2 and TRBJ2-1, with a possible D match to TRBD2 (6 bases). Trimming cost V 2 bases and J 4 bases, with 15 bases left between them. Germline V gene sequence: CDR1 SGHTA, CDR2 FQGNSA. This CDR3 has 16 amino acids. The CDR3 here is CASSLFGGNPYNEQFF. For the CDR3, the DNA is TGTGCCAGCAGCTTATTCGGAGGGAACCCGTACAATGAGCAGTTCTTC.

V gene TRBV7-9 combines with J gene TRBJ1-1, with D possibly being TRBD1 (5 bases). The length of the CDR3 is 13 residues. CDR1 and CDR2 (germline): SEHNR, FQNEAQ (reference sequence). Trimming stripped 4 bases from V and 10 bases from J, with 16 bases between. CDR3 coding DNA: TGTGCCAGCAGCTCCCGGGGACCTGAACCAGCTTTCTTT. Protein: CASSSRGPEPAFF.

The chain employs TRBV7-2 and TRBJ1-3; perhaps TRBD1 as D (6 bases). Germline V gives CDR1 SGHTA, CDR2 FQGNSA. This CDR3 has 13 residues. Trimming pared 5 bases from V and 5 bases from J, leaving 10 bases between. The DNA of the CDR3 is TGTGCCAGCAGCCCTGGACAGCGAAACACCATATATTTT. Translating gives CASSPGQRNTIYF.

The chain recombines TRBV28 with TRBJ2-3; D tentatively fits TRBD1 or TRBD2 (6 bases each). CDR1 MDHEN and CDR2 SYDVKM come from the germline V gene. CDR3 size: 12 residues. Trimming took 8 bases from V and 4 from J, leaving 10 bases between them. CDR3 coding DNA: TGTGCCAGCTTGGGGGGCGCAGATACGCAGTATTTT. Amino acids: CASLGGADTQYF.

The CDR3 protein is CASSPRGGGSGANVLTF. DNA for the CDR3: TGTGCCAGCAGCCCTCGCGGGGGCGGCTCTGGGGCCAACGTCCTGACTTTC. V is TRBV7-2 and J is TRBJ2-6; possible D gene TRBD2, 7 bases. From germline, CDR1 is SGHTA and CDR2 FQGNSA. The CDR3 runs 17 residues. Trimming took 5 bases from V and 0 from J, leaving 14 bases between them.

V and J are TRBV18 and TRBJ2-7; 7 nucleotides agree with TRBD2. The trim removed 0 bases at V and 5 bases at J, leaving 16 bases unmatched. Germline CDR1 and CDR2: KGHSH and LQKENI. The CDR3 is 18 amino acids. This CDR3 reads CASSPPGIGSGKGDEQYF. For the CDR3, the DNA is TGTGCCAGCTCACCACCGGGGATAGGGAGCGGGAAAGGTGACGAGCAGTACTTC.

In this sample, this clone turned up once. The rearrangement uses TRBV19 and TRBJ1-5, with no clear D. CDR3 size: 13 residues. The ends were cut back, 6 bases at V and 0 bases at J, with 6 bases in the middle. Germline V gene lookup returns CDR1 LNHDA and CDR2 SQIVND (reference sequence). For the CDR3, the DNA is TGTGCCAGTAGACGGGGTAGCAATCAGCCCCAGCATTTT. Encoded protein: CASRRGSNQPQHF.

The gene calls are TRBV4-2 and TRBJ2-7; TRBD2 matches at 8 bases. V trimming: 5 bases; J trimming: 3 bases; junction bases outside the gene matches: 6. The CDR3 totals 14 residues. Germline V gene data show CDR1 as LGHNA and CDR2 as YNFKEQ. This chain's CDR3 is CASSKSGTSYEQYF. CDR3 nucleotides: TGTGCCAGCAGCAAATCCGGGACTAGCTACGAGCAGTACTTC.

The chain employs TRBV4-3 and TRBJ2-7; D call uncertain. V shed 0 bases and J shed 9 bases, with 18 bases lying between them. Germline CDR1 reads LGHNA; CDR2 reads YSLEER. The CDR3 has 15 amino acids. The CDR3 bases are TGCGCCAGCAGCCAAGACTACACCCTTCCCCTGGGGCAGTACTTC. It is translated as CASSQDYTLPLGQYF.